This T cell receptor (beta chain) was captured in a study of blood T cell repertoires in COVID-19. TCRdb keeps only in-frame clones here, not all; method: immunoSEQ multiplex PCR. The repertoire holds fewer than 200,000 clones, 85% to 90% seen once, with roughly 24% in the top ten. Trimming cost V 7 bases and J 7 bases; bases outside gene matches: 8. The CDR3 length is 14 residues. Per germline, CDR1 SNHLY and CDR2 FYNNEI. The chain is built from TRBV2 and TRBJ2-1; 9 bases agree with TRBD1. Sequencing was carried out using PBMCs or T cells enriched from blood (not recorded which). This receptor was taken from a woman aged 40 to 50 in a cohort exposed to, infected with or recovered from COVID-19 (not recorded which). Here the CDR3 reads CASMGDRVENEQFF. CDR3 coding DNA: TGTGCCAGCATGGGGGACAGGGTTGAGAATGAGCAGTTCTTC.